This T cell receptor beta chain was found in a study of T-cell reconstitution after alpha-beta-depleted transplantation in children. This CDR3 has 14 residues. Trimming stripped 0 bases from V and 5 bases from J, with 11 bases between. Germline V gives CDR1 ENHRY, CDR2 SYGVKD. Library preparation (for TCRbeta) was performed with unique molecular identifiers. TCRdb reprocessed the PCR reads with MiXCR, giving one entry per CDR3 protein. The table includes 700,000 to 850,000 distinct CDR3 sequences, less than 20% detected once. This chain uses TRBV10-3 with TRBJ2-7; D not resolved. The receptor was isolated from a male patient between 5 and 17 years old who had a stem cell transplant for acute lymphoblastic leukemia, so the T cells may come from the graft donor. This specimen consisted of PBMCs, mostly from graft donor cells, obtained 360 days after TCRalphabeta/CD19-depleted stem cell transplant. CDR3 nucleotides: TGTGCCATCAGTGAGTCGACGAGAGTCCACGAGCAGTACTTC. Protein sequence: CAISESTRVHEQYF.